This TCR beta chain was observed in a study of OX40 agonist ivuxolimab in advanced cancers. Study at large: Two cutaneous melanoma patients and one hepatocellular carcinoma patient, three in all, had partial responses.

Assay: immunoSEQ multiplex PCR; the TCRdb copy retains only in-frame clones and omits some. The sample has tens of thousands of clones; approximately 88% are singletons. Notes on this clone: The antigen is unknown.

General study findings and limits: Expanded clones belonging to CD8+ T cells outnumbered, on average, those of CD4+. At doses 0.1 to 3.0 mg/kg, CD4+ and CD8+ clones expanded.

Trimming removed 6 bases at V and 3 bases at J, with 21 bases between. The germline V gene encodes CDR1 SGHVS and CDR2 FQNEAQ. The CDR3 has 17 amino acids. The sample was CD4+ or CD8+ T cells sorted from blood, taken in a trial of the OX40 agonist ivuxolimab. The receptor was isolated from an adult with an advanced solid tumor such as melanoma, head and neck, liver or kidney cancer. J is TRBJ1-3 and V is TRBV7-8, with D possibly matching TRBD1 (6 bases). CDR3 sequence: CASRARGPPVVGNTIYF. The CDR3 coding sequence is TGTGCCAGCAGGGCCAGGGGTCCCCCGGTGGTTGGAAACACCATATATTTT.